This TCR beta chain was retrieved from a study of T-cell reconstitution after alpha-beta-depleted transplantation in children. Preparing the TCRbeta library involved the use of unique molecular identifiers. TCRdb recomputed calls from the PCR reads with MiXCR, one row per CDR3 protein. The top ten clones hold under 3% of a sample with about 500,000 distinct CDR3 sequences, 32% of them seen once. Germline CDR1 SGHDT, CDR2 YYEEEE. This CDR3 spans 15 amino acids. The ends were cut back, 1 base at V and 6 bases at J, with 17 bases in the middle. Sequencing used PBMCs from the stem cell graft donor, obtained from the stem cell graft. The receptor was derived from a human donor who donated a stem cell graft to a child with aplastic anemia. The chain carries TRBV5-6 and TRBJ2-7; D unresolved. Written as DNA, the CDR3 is TGTGCCAGCAGCTTGAGGGCAGGTAAAGGCCTCGAGCAGTACTTC. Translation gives CASSLRAGKGLEQYF.